The clone carrying this T cell receptor beta chain was detected once. Sequencing libraries for TCR beta were prepared with iRepertoire HTBI primers and Arm-PCR of CDR3 regions. From the multiplex PCR reads, TCRdb called clonotypes with MiXCR, one entry per CDR3 protein. This table holds fewer than 550,000 distinct CDR3 sequences, about 22% found once. This record belongs to a study of regulatory T cells in long-lasting Graves disease. Regarding time point: persistent/refractory GD, antithyroid drugs over 5 years with positive TRAb. Isolated PBMC RNA provided the starting material for the TCR library. V was clipped by 1 base and J by 4 bases, with 8 bases between them. This CDR3 comprises 14 residues. Germline assignment: CDR1 LNHDA and CDR2 SQIVND (reference sequence).

The J gene is TRBJ1-5, the V gene TRBV19; D gene ambiguous. The TCR originated in a female donor with Graves disease. The source material was peripheral blood mononuclear cells (PBMCs), sampled when the disease was refractory, from a patient treated with antithyroid drugs. CDR3 sequence reads: CASSIGAKNQPQHF. The CDR3 nucleotides are TGTGCCAGTAGTATAGGGGCTAAAAATCAGCCCCAGCATTTT.